This T cell receptor beta chain emerged from a study of T cells after posttransplantation cyclophosphamide. Overall study findings and caveats: TRB clonality was highly associated with recipient CMV seropositivity and reactivation. Later post-transplant blood repertoires were often dominated by donor CD8+ memory clones. TRB overlap between skin or GI tissue T cells and blood was limited.

This clone has a handful of counts. The target antigen is unknown. Germline lookup yields CDR1 SGHVS and CDR2 FNYEAQ. The trim removed 4 bases at V and 3 bases at J, leaving 4 bases unmatched. The CDR3 has 16 residues. Generated by immunoSEQ multiplex PCR, the TCRdb table keeps only in-frame clones and is missing some. The data show approximately 2,000 clones, 80% to 90% seen once. The chain uses TRBV7-6 and TRBJ2-2; TRBD1 agrees at 11 bases. The clonotype was recovered from a woman aged 45-65 years in good health and a related stem cell transplant donor. Sample: CD8+ T cells sorted from bone marrow. This CDR3 reads CASSSWTGGHTGELFF. CDR3 bases: TGTGCCAGCAGCTCGTGGACAGGGGGCCACACCGGGGAGCTGTTTTTT.